The 31 T cell receptor beta chains below come from one sample, sequenced in a study of a mutant IDH1 vaccine in newly diagnosed glioma. Documented time point: week 47, end of study. In the vaccine, a single dose held 300 ug of the mutant IDH1 20-mer peptide, along with topical imiquimod. Libraries were prepared by immunoSEQ multiplex PCR; TCRdb keeps only in-frame clonotypes and omits some of them. Of 90,000 to 100,000 clones in the sample, roughly 90% were seen once. These receptors have no known antigen. Sequencing was performed on PBMCs, taken from a glioma patient whose treatment included an IDH1 peptide vaccine. These receptors came from a woman aged 50 to 65 with glioma.

The chain uses TRBV7-9 and TRBJ1-2; 8 bases agree with TRBD1. The CDR3 spans 15 residues. Per the germline V gene, CDR1 is SEHNR and CDR2 is FQNEAQ (reference sequence). V shed 7 bases and J 6 bases; nucleotides not matched to a gene: 13. The CDR3 nucleotides read TGTGCCAGCACCATAGGCCCCGACAGGGGCGATGGCTACACCTTC. This translates into CASTIGPDRGDGYTF.

This clone was seen a handful of times. The chain links TRBV7-9 to TRBJ2-2, with TRBD2 matching over 7 bases. The CDR3 length is 13 residues. Per germline, CDR1 SEHNR and CDR2 FQNEAQ (reference sequence). With 7 bases clipped from V and 7 bases from J, the junction kept 6 bases outside the gene matches. The CDR3 here is CASTQAGDGELFF. Here the CDR3 DNA reads TGTGCCAGCACCCAGGCGGGGGACGGGGAGCTGTTTTTT.

The chain combines TRBV6-5 with TRBJ1-2; D call uncertain. Germline-derived CDR1 and CDR2 are MNHEY and SVGAGI. This CDR3 has 13 residues. V was clipped by 4 bases and J by 4 bases, with 10 bases between them. For the CDR3, the DNA is TGTGCCAGCAGTTCCACCGGAAGCTATGGCTACACCTTC. Protein sequence: CASSSTGSYGYTF.

The chain is built from TRBV20-1 and TRBJ2-3; D is ambiguous. The V and J ends lost 5 bases and 3 bases respectively, with 3 bases between them. The CDR3 loop spans 10 amino acids. From germline, CDR1 is DFQATT and CDR2 SNEGSKA (reference sequence). The CDR3 DNA sequence: TGCAGTGCTGTTACAGATACGCAGTATTTT. Its protein is CSAVTDTQYF.

The chain uses TRBV5-1 and TRBJ2-3, with TRBD1 matching 12 bases. V gave up 0 bases and J gave up 4 bases; unmatched junction bases: 3. The CDR3 sequence is 16 residues long. The germline V gene encodes CDR1 SGHRS and CDR2 YFSETQ. As DNA, the CDR3 is TGCGCCAGCAGCTTGGACGGGACAGGGGGCTCAGATACGCAGTATTTT. Translating gives CASSLDGTGGSDTQYF.

About this clone: At one boundary the junction diverges from the germline segment, which might be a read error. This chain links TRBV7-8 with TRBJ1-5; D is possibly TRBD1 (5 bases). Looked up from germline, CDR1 is SGHVS and CDR2 is FQNEAQ. This CDR3 is built from 17 residues. As DNA, the CDR3 is TGTGCCAGCAGCCTAGCCTGGGGGAGTTATAGCAATCAGCCCCAGCATTTT. It is translated as CASSLAWGSYSNQPQHF.

This chain joins TRBV18 and TRBJ2-7; 13 bases align to TRBD2. Trimming removed 0 bases from V and 0 bases from J; junction bases left unmatched: 5. Per germline, CDR1 KGHSH and CDR2 LQKENI. This CDR3 contains 18 residues. The CDR3 bases are TGTGCCAGCTCACCACCGGCGGGACTAGCGGGAACCTCCTACGAGCAGTACTTC. It specifies CASSPPAGLAGTSYEQYF.

This clone was seen a single time. The rearrangement links TRBV5-1 to TRBJ2-1; D is unresolved. The CDR3 has 14 residues. The V gene's germline CDR1 is SGHRS and CDR2 YFSETQ. The V gene lost 1 base and the J gene lost 3 bases, with 8 bases spanning the gap. In nucleotides, the CDR3 is TGCGCCAGCAGCTTGCAAGTAGGCTACAATGAGCAGTTCTTC. It encodes CASSLQVGYNEQFF.

The V call is TRBV10-3, the J call TRBJ2-2; D call uncertain. The CDR3 runs 13 residues. Looked up from germline, CDR1 is ENHRY and CDR2 is SYGVKD. Trimming removed 6 bases from V and 5 bases from J, with 10 bases in between. CDR3 region: CAIRDEDTGELFF. CDR3 nucleotide sequence: TGTGCCATCAGGGATGAGGATACCGGGGAGCTGTTTTTT.

This rearrangement joins TRBV5-1 to TRBJ1-2, with D tentatively TRBD1 (5 bases). The germline V gene encodes CDR1 SGHRS and CDR2 YFSETQ. The CDR3 spans 14 residues. The ends were cut back, 0 bases at V and 6 bases at J, with 12 bases in the middle. As DNA, the CDR3 is TGCGCCAGCAGCTTGGAGGCAGGGAACCATGGCTACACCTTC. Translated: CASSLEAGNHGYTF. Complete variable domain (other parts from reference TRBV5-1 and TRBJ1-2): KAGVTQTPRYLIKTRGQQVTLSCSPISGHRSVSWYQQTPGQGLQFLFEYFSETQRNKGNFPGRFSGRQFSNSRSEMNVSTLELGDSALYLCASSLEAGNHGYTFGSGTRLTVV.

The rearrangement joins TRBV5-1 to TRBJ2-5; D perhaps matches TRBD2 (6 bases). V was trimmed by 4 bases and J by 7 bases, leaving 20 bases between them. In germline, CDR1 is SGHRS, CDR2 YFSETQ. The CDR3 covers 15 residues. CDR3 protein: CASSPLSGAPGTQYF. CDR3 in DNA: TGCGCCAGCAGCCCCCTTAGCGGCGCGCCCGGGACCCAGTACTTC.

This clone was observed once. V usage is TRBV10-1 and J usage is TRBJ1-1; possible D gene TRBD1, 6 bases. The ends were cut back, 3 bases at V and 1 base at J, with 9 bases in the middle. CDR1 is WNHNN, CDR2 SYGVQD, per germline (reference sequence). The CDR3 covers 14 residues. In nucleotides, the CDR3 is TGCGCCAGCAGTGAAGGCAGGGGGAACACTGAAGCTTTCTTT. This translates into CASSEGRGNTEAFF.

The J gene is TRBJ2-5, the V gene TRBV6-6, with unresolved D. V was trimmed by 5 bases and J by 11 bases, leaving 15 bases between them. This CDR3 comprises 12 residues. Looked up from germline, CDR1 is MNHNY and CDR2 is SVGAGI (reference sequence). CDR3: CASSSPGGEQYF. DNA of the CDR3: TGTGCCAGCAGTAGCCCAGGCGGTGAGCAGTACTTC.

This rearrangement joins TRBV25-1 to TRBJ2-6; 7 bases match TRBD2. From germline, CDR1 is MGHDK and CDR2 SYGVNS. V gave up 1 base and J gave up 0 bases; unmatched junction bases: 3. There are 17 residues in the CDR3. CDR3 bases: TGTGCCAGCAGTGAATGGGGGAGGGGCTCTGGGGCCAACGTCCTGACTTTC. Its translation: CASSEWGRGSGANVLTF.

J is TRBJ1-2 and V is TRBV19; D possibly corresponds to TRBD1 (6 bases). The CDR3 is 15 amino acids. The ends were cut back, 6 bases at V and 2 bases at J, with 16 bases in the middle. Germline lookup yields CDR1 LNHDA and CDR2 SQIVND (reference sequence). The chain's CDR3 is CASSRGPGVNYGYTF. CDR3 nucleotide sequence: TGTGCCAGTAGCCGAGGTCCAGGGGTAAACTATGGCTACACCTTC.

The chain carries TRBV21-1 and TRBJ2-3; the DNA was not used to check the table's D call, TRBD2. TRBV21-1 corresponds to a pseudogene. The CDR3 is 19 residues long. CDR3 sequence reads: CDPRGQGATSGRGTDTQYF. CDR3 in DNA: TGTGACCCTAGGGGACAGGGGGCGACTAGCGGGAGGGGCACAGATACGCAGTATTTT.

This clone is a singleton in its sample. The chain carries TRBV30 and TRBJ1-4; maybe TRBD1 (6 bases). The CDR3 sequence is 14 residues long. Looked up from germline, CDR1 is GTSNPN and CDR2 is SVGIG (reference sequence). Trimming removed 5 bases at V and 1 base at J, with 11 bases between. The CDR3 spells CAWRSRGTNEKLFF. Here the CDR3 DNA reads TGTGCCTGGCGCTCCAGGGGAACTAATGAAAAACTGTTTTTT.

The chain links TRBV19 to TRBJ1-2; tentatively, D is TRBD1 (6 bases). The CDR3 is made up of 15 amino acids. The V end was cut by 3 bases, the J end by 5 bases, with 16 bases between. From germline, CDR1 is LNHDA and CDR2 SQIVND (reference sequence). CDR3 in amino acids: CASSIQEGVRYGYTF. DNA for the CDR3: TGTGCCAGTAGTATTCAAGAGGGGGTCCGGTATGGCTACACCTTC.

This clone was recorded only once. The J gene is TRBJ2-7, the V gene TRBV11-2; D is undetermined. The CDR3 has 11 amino acids. V lost 3 bases to trimming and J lost 3 bases, with 3 bases between them. From germline, CDR1 is SGHAT and CDR2 FQNNGV. The CDR3 spells CASSFSYEQYF. The CDR3 bases are TGTGCCAGCAGCTTTAGCTACGAGCAGTACTTC.

V is TRBV2 and J is TRBJ2-3, with D hard to call. This CDR3 has 14 amino acids. V was pared by 3 bases and J by 0 bases, with 7 bases between. The germline V gene encodes CDR1 SNHLY and CDR2 FYNNEI. The CDR3 bases are TGTGCCAGCAGTGAGTTCAGGAGCACAGATACGCAGTATTTT. Translation gives CASSEFRSTDTQYF. The complete variable domain, with remaining parts taken from reference TRBV2 and TRBJ2-3, reads EPEVTQTPSHQVTQMGQEVILRCVPISNHLYFYWYRQILGQKVEFLVSFYNNEISEKSEIFDDQFSVERPDGSNFTLKIRSTKLEDSAMYFCASSEFRSTDTQYFGPGTRLTVL.

J is TRBJ2-7 and V is TRBV10-2, with D possibly being TRBD1 (6 bases). The CDR3 runs to 13 residues. Looked up from germline, CDR1 is WSHSY and CDR2 is SAAADI. V was pared by 6 bases and J by 2 bases, with 11 bases between. The CDR3 nucleotides read TGCGCCAGCAGGGAGGACAGCACCTACGAGCAGTACTTC. It is translated as CASREDSTYEQYF.

This chain connects TRBV2 to TRBJ2-3, with a tentative D call TRBD2 (5 bases). CDR1 and CDR2 from the germline V gene are SNHLY and FYNNEI. The CDR3 is 14 residues long. The germline V and J ends were trimmed by 1 base and 4 bases, with 9 bases remaining between them. CDR3 DNA: TGTGCCAGCAGTGAAGAGAGGGTTCCAGATACGCAGTATTTT. The encoded protein is CASSEERVPDTQYF.

The V and J genes are TRBV27 and TRBJ2-1; D remains unclear. V dropped 2 bases and J dropped 7 bases, with 6 bases sitting between them. This CDR3 is built from 12 residues. The germline gives CDR1 MNHEY, CDR2 SMNVEV (reference sequence). CDR3 residues: CASSLGVNEQFF. CDR3 nucleotide sequence: TGTGCCAGCAGTTTAGGCGTGAATGAGCAGTTCTTC.

The rearrangement links TRBV28 to TRBJ2-7; no clear D. The CDR3 is made up of 13 amino acids. Trimming pared 3 bases from V and 2 bases from J, leaving 8 bases between. Germline V gene sequence: CDR1 MDHEN, CDR2 SYDVKM. The CDR3 sequence: CASSLEQTYEQYF. The CDR3 region has the DNA TGTGCCAGCAGTTTGGAACAGACCTACGAGCAGTACTTC.

The chain employs TRBV29-1 and TRBJ2-2; 9 nucleotides align to TRBD1. This CDR3 contains 15 residues. Germline V gives CDR1 SQVTM, CDR2 ANQGSEA. With V trimmed by 6 bases and J by 7 bases, 12 bases remained unmatched. The CDR3 is CSVMKGTGLGGELFF. In DNA, the CDR3 is TGCAGCGTAATGAAGGGGACAGGGCTGGGCGGGGAGCTGTTTTTT.

The CDR3 nucleotides are TGCGCCAGCAGCTTGTGGGGCGGCGGCGGGGCTTTCTTT. Protein sequence: CASSLWGGGGAFF. The chain recombines TRBV5-1 with TRBJ1-1, with D possibly matching TRBD1 (5 bases). CDR3 size: 13 residues. The ends were cut back, 1 base at V and 11 bases at J, with 15 bases in the middle. Germline V lookup: CDR1 SGHRS, CDR2 YFSETQ.

The CDR3 sequence is CASTDRPSNYGYTF. CDR3 nucleotide sequence: TGTGCCAGCACCGATAGGCCCTCTAACTATGGCTACACCTTC. The V and J genes are TRBV6-6 and TRBJ1-2, with D uncertain. Germline loops: CDR1 MNHNY, CDR2 SVGAGI (reference sequence). The V end was cut by 7 bases, the J end by 0 bases, with 12 bases between. This CDR3 is built from 14 residues.

The chain employs TRBV7-9 and TRBJ2-7; possibly TRBD1 for D (6 bases). The CDR3 loop spans 15 amino acids. Germline V gene sequence: CDR1 SEHNR, CDR2 FQNEAQ (reference sequence). Trimming removed 4 bases at V and 0 bases at J, with 13 bases between. The CDR3: CASSSWTDYSYEQYF. The CDR3 DNA is TGTGCCAGCAGCTCCTGGACAGATTACTCCTACGAGCAGTACTTC.

V and J are TRBV5-1 and TRBJ2-1, with 13 bases identical to TRBD2. Germline assignment: CDR1 SGHRS and CDR2 YFSETQ. CDR3 length: 19 residues. Trimming took 1 base from V and 8 from J; bases not matched to a gene: 15. The CDR3 region is CASSLSSVLTSGRAYEQFF. The CDR3 bases are TGCGCCAGCAGCTTGTCCTCCGTACTCACTAGCGGGAGGGCCTATGAGCAGTTCTTC. The whole variable domain, remainder taken from reference TRBV5-1 and TRBJ2-1, is KAGVTQTPRYLIKTRGQQVTLSCSPISGHRSVSWYQQTPGQGLQFLFEYFSETQRNKGNFPGRFSGRQFSNSRSEMNVSTLELGDSALYLCASSLSSVLTSGRAYEQFFGPGTRLTVL.

The chain has TRBV29-1 and TRBJ2-7, with 11 bases fitting TRBD2. Germline trimming cut 5 bases from V and 1 base from J; bases unmatched to any gene: 4. Germline-derived CDR1 and CDR2 are SQVTM and ANQGSEA. The CDR3 spans 14 residues. CDR3 bases: TGCAGCGTTCCCCTAGCGGGAGGTTCCTACGAGCAGTACTTC. Translated: CSVPLAGGSYEQYF.

The chain employs TRBV6-1 and TRBJ2-3, with unresolved D. Germline V gene lookup returns CDR1 MNHNS and CDR2 SASEGT. This CDR3 is 13 amino acids long. V was cut by 5 bases and J by 1 base, with 7 bases left in between. DNA for the CDR3: TGTGCCAGCAGTAGGTCTCGCACAGATACGCAGTATTTT. The encoded protein is CASSRSRTDTQYF.